These 30 T cell receptor beta chains came from one sample sequenced in a study of shared clonotypes between healthy human individuals. Naive CD8 populations comprised CD45RO-negative cells positively selected for CCR7, excluding terminally differentiated effector memory CD45RA+ cells. Some clones are missing from TCRdb's copy, which holds only in-frame ones; the method was immunoSEQ multiplex PCR. The sample yields roughly 770,000 clones, approximately 96% seen once. The material sequenced was naive CD8+ T cells sorted from blood. The receptor source for this set is a man aged 25-45 years in good health.

The V gene is TRBV7-8, the J gene TRBJ2-1, with D possibly called TRBD1 or TRBD2 (5 bases each). Germline values: CDR1 SGHVS, CDR2 FQNEAQ. The CDR3 covers 17 residues. V was trimmed by 2 bases and J by 2 bases, leaving 16 bases between them. Here the CDR3 reads CASSLTAGLATYNEQFF. CDR3 bases: TGTGCCAGCAGCTTAACGGCAGGGCTAGCTACCTACAATGAGCAGTTCTTC.

The rearrangement joins TRBV5-8 to TRBJ2-1, with 9 bases that match TRBD1. This CDR3 region has 16 residues. J gave up 5 bases and V 1 base, and 7 bases lay outside the gene matches. The germline CDR1 and CDR2 sequences are SGHTS and YDEGEE. The chain's CDR3 is CASSLSRDRVHNEQFF. Written as DNA, the CDR3 is TGTGCCAGCAGCTTGTCTCGGGACAGGGTTCACAATGAGCAGTTCTTC.

The chain uses TRBV27 and TRBJ2-6; unclear D gene. From germline, CDR1 is MNHEY and CDR2 SMNVEV (reference sequence). Trimming removed 5 bases from V and 5 bases from J, with 7 bases in between. The CDR3 extends over 13 amino acids. The CDR3 here is CASSPPWANVLTF. As DNA, the CDR3 is TGTGCCAGCAGTCCCCCCTGGGCCAACGTCCTGACTTTC.

This chain connects TRBV5-4 to TRBJ2-1; 9 nucleotides match TRBD2. This CDR3 has 13 amino acids. V shed 5 bases and J 7 bases; nucleotides not matched to a gene: 4. Germline V lookup: CDR1 SGHNT, CDR2 YYREEE (reference sequence). The DNA of the CDR3 is TGTGCCAGCAGTGCTAGCGGGACGAATGAGCAGTTCTTC. Translating it yields CASSASGTNEQFF.

The chain combines TRBV2 with TRBJ1-1, with TRBD1 as a possible D gene (5 bases). Between the trimmed V and J ends, which lost 8 bases and 6 bases, there was a span of 10 bases. The CDR3 runs 11 residues. Per the germline V gene, CDR1 is SNHLY and CDR2 is FYNNEI. The CDR3: CASGGRAEAFF. The CDR3 DNA reads TGTGCCAGCGGGGGTCGCGCTGAAGCTTTCTTT.

The chain carries TRBV5-4 and TRBJ2-1, with D possibly being TRBD1 (5 bases). The CDR3 has 13 amino acids. Germline CDR1 reads SGHNT; CDR2 reads YYREEE (reference sequence). Trimming took off 0 bases at V and 9 bases at J, with 10 bases between the two ends. The chain's CDR3 is CASSLDRQGEQFF. The CDR3 nucleotides read TGTGCCAGCAGCTTGGATAGGCAGGGTGAGCAGTTCTTC.

The chain recombines TRBV4-1 with TRBJ2-5; the match to TRBD1 covers 11 bases. Germline lookup yields CDR1 MGHRA and CDR2 YSYEKL. The V and J ends lost 5 bases and 5 bases, in that order; junction bases with no gene match: 7. The CDR3 covers 15 residues. The CDR3 sequence is CASSIGQGAEETQYF. DNA for the CDR3: TGCGCCAGCAGCATCGGACAGGGGGCTGAGGAGACCCAGTACTTC.

This clone was seen a single time. The chain links TRBV6-1 to TRBJ1-2; 10 bases line up with TRBD1. The germline gives CDR1 MNHNS, CDR2 SASEGT. J was trimmed by 6 bases and V by 2 bases; bases with no gene match: 3. The CDR3 covers 14 residues. CDR3 coding DNA: TGTGCCAGCAGTGAATGGGGACAGGGGAATGGCTACACCTTC. Residues: CASSEWGQGNGYTF.

This clone has a handful of counts. The V call is TRBV11-2, the J call TRBJ1-1; D not certain. Germline V gives CDR1 SGHAT, CDR2 FQNNGV. The CDR3 loop spans 11 amino acids. The V gene lost 2 bases and the J gene lost 6 bases, with 4 bases spanning the gap. The CDR3 DNA reads TGTGCCAGCAGCTTAATGGCTGAAGCTTTCTTT. This gives the protein CASSLMAEAFF.

In regard to this clone: An end of the junction differs from the germline gene, which may be a read error. The V and J genes are TRBV2 and TRBJ1-2, with no clear D. This CDR3 has 13 amino acids. From germline, CDR1 is SNHLY and CDR2 FYNNEI. The CDR3 DNA reads TGTGCCAGCAGAGAAGGGATGGGCTATGGCTACACCTTC. Protein product: CASREGMGYGYTF.

The chain uses TRBV11-3 and TRBJ2-2, with D maybe TRBD2 (6 bases). The CDR3 is 14 residues long. Trimming took off 5 bases at V and 3 bases at J, with 10 bases between the two ends. Germline CDR1 reads SGHNT; CDR2 reads YENEEA. The CDR3 spells CASSLPGDTGELFF. DNA for the CDR3: TGTGCCAGCAGCCTCCCGGGGGACACCGGGGAGCTGTTTTTT.

On this clone itself: Additional DNA sequences in this sample encode the identical CDR3. V and J are TRBV5-1 and TRBJ2-2; D unclear. CDR3 length equals 14 residues. V lost 0 bases and J 4 bases, leaving 7 bases between the germline ends. Germline CDR1 reads SGHRS; CDR2 reads YFSETQ. In nucleotides, the CDR3 is TGCGCCAGCAGCTTGGATGGAGCCACCGGGGAGCTGTTTTTT. Protein: CASSLDGATGELFF.

The chain recombines TRBV14 with TRBJ1-1; no firm D call. Germline-derived CDR1 and CDR2 are SGHDN and FVKESK. The germline V and J ends were trimmed by 4 bases and 5 bases, with 8 bases remaining between them. The CDR3 sequence is 12 residues long. The CDR3 spells CASSPKVTEAFF. The CDR3, as DNA: TGTGCCAGCAGCCCTAAGGTAACTGAAGCTTTCTTT.

On this clone itself: The sample has other DNA sequences that encode this CDR3 too. This chain joins TRBV11-3 and TRBJ2-7; D unresolved. Trimming cost V 0 bases and J 4 bases, with 7 bases left between them. Germline V gene data show CDR1 as SGHNT and CDR2 as YENEEA. This CDR3 is 13 amino acids long. The CDR3 nucleotides read TGTGCCAGCAGCTTAGATAATGGGTACGAGCAGTACTTC. Translated: CASSLDNGYEQYF.

The chain has TRBV27 and TRBJ2-1; 12 bases fit TRBD2. Germline loops: CDR1 MNHEY, CDR2 SMNVEV (reference sequence). Trimming cost V 7 bases and J 6 bases; bases outside gene matches: 7. This CDR3 has 15 amino acids. CDR3 coding DNA: TGTGCCAGCACCCCGGGGACTAGCGGGTCCAATGAGCAGTTCTTC. Protein product: CASTPGTSGSNEQFF.

In the case of this clone: The same CDR3 also results from other DNA sequences found in this sample. This chain uses TRBV27 with TRBJ1-5; D gene unclear. Germline CDR1 reads MNHEY; CDR2 reads SMNVEV (reference sequence). V was cut by 3 bases and J by 0 bases, with 9 bases left in between. This CDR3 spans 15 amino acids. As DNA, the CDR3 is TGTGCCAGCAGTTTTTTTGGGGATAGCAATCAGCCCCAGCATTTT. As protein: CASSFFGDSNQPQHF.

V is TRBV6-5 and J is TRBJ2-7; 8 bases are shared with TRBD2. After removal of 7 bases from V and 6 bases from J, the junction contained 11 bases not matched to a gene. From germline, CDR1 is MNHEY and CDR2 SVGAGI. The CDR3 spans 14 residues. The chain's CDR3 is CASTPGLGSFEQYF. The CDR3 DNA is TGTGCCAGCACCCCGGGACTAGGTTCGTTCGAGCAGTACTTC.

The chain combines TRBV28 with TRBJ2-3; D is perhaps TRBD1 (5 bases). V lost 3 bases, J lost 5 bases, and 15 bases lay in between. Germline CDR1 and CDR2: MDHEN and SYDVKM. The CDR3 length is 15 residues. CDR3 coding DNA: TGTGCCAGCAGTTTCCGCGTCGTGGGGCTAGATACGCAGTATTTT. It is translated as CASSFRVVGLDTQYF.

The rearrangement joins TRBV30 to TRBJ2-3, with D possibly matching TRBD2 (5 bases). The CDR3 consists of 14 residues. CDR1 is GTSNPN and CDR2 is SVGIG in the germline V gene (reference sequence). The V end was cut by 2 bases, the J end by 5 bases, with 14 bases between. The CDR3 protein is CAWSFGSGLDTQYF. The CDR3 DNA follows: TGTGCCTGGAGTTTTGGGAGTGGGTTAGATACGCAGTATTTT.

The chain recombines TRBV13 with TRBJ2-7; D remains ambiguous. There are 12 residues in the CDR3. Trimming shortened V by 3 bases and J by 2 bases, and 5 bases separated the two germline ends. CDR1 is PRHDT, CDR2 FYEKMQ, per germline (reference sequence). The CDR3 nucleotides read TGTGCCAGCAGCTTCGGTGCCTACGAGCAGTACTTC. Translating gives CASSFGAYEQYF.

V usage is TRBV4-1 and J usage is TRBJ1-1; 7 bases fit TRBD1. CDR3 length equals 14 residues. V was clipped by 3 bases and J by 6 bases; unmatched bases: 7. Germline lookup yields CDR1 MGHRA and CDR2 YSYEKL. DNA for the CDR3: TGCGCCAGCAGCCACCTCCAGGGGGACGCTGAAGCTTTCTTT. Translation: CASSHLQGDAEAFF.

The rearrangement links TRBV21-1 to TRBJ2-2; the DNA was not compared with TRBD1, the D call given in the table. TRBV21-1 is termed a pseudogene. CDR3 length: 16 residues. The CDR3 region is CASSKISTAGTGELFF. CDR3 nucleotide sequence: TGTGCCAGCAGCAAAATCTCGACAGCAGGCACCGGGGAGCTGTTTTTT.

The chain carries TRBV9 and TRBJ1-4, with D uncertain. The CDR3 runs to 15 residues. Trimming removed 0 bases from V and 3 bases from J, with 9 bases in between. Germline values: CDR1 SGDLS, CDR2 YYNGEE. DNA of the CDR3: TGTGCCAGCAGCGTAGGAGGGTTGTCTAATGAAAAACTGTTTTTT. Amino acids: CASSVGGLSNEKLFF.

This clone showed up just once. The chain has TRBV5-1 and TRBJ1-2, with a possible D match to TRBD1 (5 bases). V lost 0 bases, J lost 6 bases, and 18 bases lay in between. The CDR3 sequence is 16 residues long. The germline CDR1 and CDR2 sequences are SGHRS and YFSETQ. The CDR3, as DNA: TGCGCCAGCAGCTTGGAGAGTGGGACCTCATTCCATGGCTACACCTTC. Residues: CASSLESGTSFHGYTF.

The chain has TRBV2 and TRBJ2-1; 7 nucleotides agree with TRBD2. CDR3 size: 15 residues. V was pared by 6 bases and J by 8 bases, with 13 bases of the junction left unmatched. CDR1 is SNHLY, CDR2 FYNNEI, per germline. The CDR3 protein is CASRTRTSRVHEQFF. DNA for the CDR3: TGTGCCAGCAGGACCCGGACTAGTCGTGTCCATGAGCAGTTCTTC.

About this clone: Other DNA sequences from this sample encode an identical CDR3 as well. The gene calls are TRBV7-9 and TRBJ2-3; no definite D call. This CDR3 has 16 amino acids. Germline values: CDR1 SEHNR, CDR2 FQNEAQ (reference sequence). V was shortened by 1 base and J by 3 bases, with 14 bases between the two germline ends. The CDR3 here is CASSLDTGQLTDTQYF. CDR3 sequence (DNA): TGTGCCAGCAGCTTAGACACCGGTCAGCTGACAGATACGCAGTATTTT.

J is TRBJ2-2 and V is TRBV29-1; the D gene is possibly TRBD2 (6 bases). Germline V gives CDR1 SQVTM, CDR2 ANQGSEA. This CDR3 has 11 amino acids. V dropped 6 bases and J dropped 6 bases, with 8 bases sitting between them. Written as DNA, the CDR3 is TGCAGCGTGCGGGACGCCGGGGAGCTGTTTTTT. Translating it yields CSVRDAGELFF.

J is TRBJ2-1 and V is TRBV5-6; D is undetermined. Germline lookup yields CDR1 SGHDT and CDR2 YYEEEE. Trimming removed 3 bases at V and 5 bases at J, with 3 bases between. The length of the CDR3 is 11 residues. The CDR3 sequence: CASSSDNEQFF. CDR3 DNA sequence: TGTGCCAGCAGCTCAGACAATGAGCAGTTCTTC.

This sequence joins TRBV5-1 and TRBJ2-7, with no clear D. V was cut by 1 base and J by 2 bases, with 10 bases left in between. The CDR3 consists of 14 residues. The V gene's germline CDR1 is SGHRS and CDR2 YFSETQ. The CDR3 sequence: CASSLNGRTYEQYF. In DNA, the CDR3 is TGCGCCAGCAGCTTGAACGGGCGAACCTACGAGCAGTACTTC.

The chain uses TRBV7-3 and TRBJ2-2; the match to TRBD2 covers 7 bases. Per the germline V gene, CDR1 is SGHTA and CDR2 is FQGTGA. The CDR3 has 15 amino acids. V shed 1 base, J shed 6 bases, and the junction held 5 bases outside the gene matches. The CDR3 is CASSLNAGESGELFF. CDR3 bases: TGTGCCAGCAGCTTAAACGCGGGAGAATCCGGGGAGCTGTTTTTT.